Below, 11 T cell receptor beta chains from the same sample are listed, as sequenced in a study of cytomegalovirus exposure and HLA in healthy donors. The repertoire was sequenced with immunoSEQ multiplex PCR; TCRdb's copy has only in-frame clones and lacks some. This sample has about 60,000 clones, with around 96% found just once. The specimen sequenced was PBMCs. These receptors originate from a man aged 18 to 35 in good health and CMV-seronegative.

The CDR3 bases are TGTGCCAGCACCTCCATGGGGAGAACCGGGGAGCTGTTTTTT. The encoded protein is CASTSMGRTGELFF. This chain joins TRBV28 and TRBJ2-2; D might be TRBD2 (5 bases). Looked up from germline, CDR1 is MDHEN and CDR2 is SYDVKM. The CDR3 is 14 residues long. The V end was cut by 7 bases, the J end by 5 bases, with 14 bases between. Combining the CDR3 with reference TRBV28 and TRBJ2-2 gives the whole variable domain DVKVTQSSRYLVKRTGEKVFLECVQDMDHENMFWYRQDPGLGLRLIYFSYDVKMKEKGDIPEGYSVSREKKERFSLILESASTNQTSMYLCASTSMGRTGELFFGEGSRLTVL.

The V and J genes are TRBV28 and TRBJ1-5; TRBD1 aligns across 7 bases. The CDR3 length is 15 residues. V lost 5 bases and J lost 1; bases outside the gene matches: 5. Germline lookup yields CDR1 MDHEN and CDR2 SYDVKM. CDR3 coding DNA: TGTGCCAGCAGTCCAGCAGGGGGAAGCAATCAGCCCCAGCATTTT. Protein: CASSPAGGSNQPQHF.

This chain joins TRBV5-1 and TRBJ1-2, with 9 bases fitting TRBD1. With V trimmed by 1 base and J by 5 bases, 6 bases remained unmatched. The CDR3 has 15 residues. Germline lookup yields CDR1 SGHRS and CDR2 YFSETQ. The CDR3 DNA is TGCGCCAGCAGCTTGCCCGTAGGGACAGGGTATGGCTACACCTTC. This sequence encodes CASSLPVGTGYGYTF.

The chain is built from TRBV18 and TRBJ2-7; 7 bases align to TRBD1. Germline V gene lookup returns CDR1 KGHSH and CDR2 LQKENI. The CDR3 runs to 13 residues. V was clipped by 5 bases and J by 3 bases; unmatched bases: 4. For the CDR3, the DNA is TGTGCCAGCTCAGAGGGACAGCTCTACGAGCAGTACTTC. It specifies CASSEGQLYEQYF.

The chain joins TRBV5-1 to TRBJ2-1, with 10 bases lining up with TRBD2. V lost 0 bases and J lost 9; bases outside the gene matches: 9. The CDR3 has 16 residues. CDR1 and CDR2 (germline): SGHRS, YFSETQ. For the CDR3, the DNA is TGCGCCAGCAGCTTGGAAGCTAGCGGGAGTATGTTTGAGCAGTTCTTC. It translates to CASSLEASGSMFEQFF.

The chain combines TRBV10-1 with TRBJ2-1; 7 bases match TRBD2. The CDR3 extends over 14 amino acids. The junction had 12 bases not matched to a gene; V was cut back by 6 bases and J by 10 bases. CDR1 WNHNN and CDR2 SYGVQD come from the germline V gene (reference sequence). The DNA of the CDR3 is TGCGCCAGCAGCTCGCGGGAGTCTAGCAGGGAGCAGTTCTTC. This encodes CASSSRESSREQFF.

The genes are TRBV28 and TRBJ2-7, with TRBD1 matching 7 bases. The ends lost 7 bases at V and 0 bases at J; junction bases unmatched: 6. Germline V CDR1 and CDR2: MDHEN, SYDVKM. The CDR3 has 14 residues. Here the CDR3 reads CASTARQGSYEQYF. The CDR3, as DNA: TGTGCCAGCACCGCCAGACAGGGCTCCTACGAGCAGTACTTC. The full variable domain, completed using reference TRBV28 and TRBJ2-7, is DVKVTQSSRYLVKRTGEKVFLECVQDMDHENMFWYRQDPGLGLRLIYFSYDVKMKEKGDIPEGYSVSREKKERFSLILESASTNQTSMYLCASTARQGSYEQYFGPGTRLTVT.

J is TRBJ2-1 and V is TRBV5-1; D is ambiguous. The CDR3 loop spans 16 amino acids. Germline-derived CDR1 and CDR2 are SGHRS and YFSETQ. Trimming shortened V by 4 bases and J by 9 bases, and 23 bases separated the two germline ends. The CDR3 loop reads CASSPKQTQTYGEQFF. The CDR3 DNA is TGCGCCAGCAGCCCCAAGCAGACACAAACTTACGGTGAGCAGTTCTTC. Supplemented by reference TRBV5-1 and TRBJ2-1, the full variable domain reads KAGVTQTPRYLIKTRGQQVTLSCSPISGHRSVSWYQQTPGQGLQFLFEYFSETQRNKGNFPGRFSGRQFSNSRSEMNVSTLELGDSALYLCASSPKQTQTYGEQFFGPGTRLTVL.

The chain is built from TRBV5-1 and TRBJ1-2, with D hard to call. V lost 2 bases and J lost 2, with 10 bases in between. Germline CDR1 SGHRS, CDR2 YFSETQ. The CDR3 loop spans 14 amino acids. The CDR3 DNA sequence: TGCGCCAGCAGCTTCCGGGGAAGAAACTATGGCTACACCTTC. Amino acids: CASSFRGRNYGYTF.

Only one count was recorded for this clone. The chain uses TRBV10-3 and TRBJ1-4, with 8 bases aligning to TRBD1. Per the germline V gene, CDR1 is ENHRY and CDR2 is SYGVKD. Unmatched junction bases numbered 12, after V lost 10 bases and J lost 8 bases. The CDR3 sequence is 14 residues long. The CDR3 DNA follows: TGTGCCAGCCGAATAGGACAGGGAAACGAAAAACTGTTTTTT. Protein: CASRIGQGNEKLFF.

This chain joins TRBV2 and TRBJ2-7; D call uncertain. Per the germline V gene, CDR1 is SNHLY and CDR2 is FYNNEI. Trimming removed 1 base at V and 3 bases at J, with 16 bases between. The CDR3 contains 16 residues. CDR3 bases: TGTGCCAGCAGTGAAGACCCCACCCGGGTCGGCTACGAGCAGTACTTC. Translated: CASSEDPTRVGYEQYF.